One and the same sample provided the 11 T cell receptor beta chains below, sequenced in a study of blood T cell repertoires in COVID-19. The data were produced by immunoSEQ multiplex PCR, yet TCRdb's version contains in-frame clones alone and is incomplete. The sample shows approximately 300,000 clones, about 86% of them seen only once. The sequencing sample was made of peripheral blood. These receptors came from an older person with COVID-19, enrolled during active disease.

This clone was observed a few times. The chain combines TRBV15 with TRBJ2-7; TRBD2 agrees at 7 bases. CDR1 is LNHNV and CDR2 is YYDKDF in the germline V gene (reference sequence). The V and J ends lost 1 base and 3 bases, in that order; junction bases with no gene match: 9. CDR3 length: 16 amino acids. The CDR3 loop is CATSRGRRGNDYEQYF. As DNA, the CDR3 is TGTGCCACCAGCAGAGGTCGGCGGGGGAATGACTACGAGCAGTACTTC. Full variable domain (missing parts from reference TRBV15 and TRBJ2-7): DAMVIQNPRYQVTQFGKPVTLSCSQTLNHNVMYWYQQKSSQAPKLLFHYYDKDFNNEADTPDNFQSRRPNTSFCFLDIRSPGLGDTAMYLCATSRGRRGNDYEQYFGPGTRLTVT.

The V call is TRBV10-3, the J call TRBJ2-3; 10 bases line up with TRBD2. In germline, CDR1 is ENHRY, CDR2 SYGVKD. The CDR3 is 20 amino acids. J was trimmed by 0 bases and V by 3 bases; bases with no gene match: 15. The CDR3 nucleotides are TGTGCCATCAGTGATCGTCGGGCTAGCGGGAGAGTTTCTAGCACAGATACGCAGTATTTT. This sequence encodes CAISDRRASGRVSSTDTQYF.

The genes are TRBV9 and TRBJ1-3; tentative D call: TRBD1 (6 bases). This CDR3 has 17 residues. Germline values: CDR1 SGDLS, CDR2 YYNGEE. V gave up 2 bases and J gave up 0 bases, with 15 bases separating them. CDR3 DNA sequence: TGTGCCAGCAGCGTTGGTAGGATACAGGGCTCTGGAAACACCATATATTTT. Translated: CASSVGRIQGSGNTIYF. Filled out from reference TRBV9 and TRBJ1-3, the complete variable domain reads DSGVTQTPKHLITATGQRVTLRCSPRSGDLSVYWYQQSLDQGLQFLIQYYNGEERAKGNILERFSAQQFPDLHSELNLSSLELGDSALYFCASSVGRIQGSGNTIYFGEGSWLTVV.

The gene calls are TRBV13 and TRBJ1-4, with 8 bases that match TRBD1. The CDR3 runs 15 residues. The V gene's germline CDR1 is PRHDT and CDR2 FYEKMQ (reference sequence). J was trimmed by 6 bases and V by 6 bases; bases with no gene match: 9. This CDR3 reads CASRAQVTGDEKLFF. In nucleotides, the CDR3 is TGTGCCAGCAGAGCCCAGGTGACAGGGGATGAAAAACTGTTTTTT.

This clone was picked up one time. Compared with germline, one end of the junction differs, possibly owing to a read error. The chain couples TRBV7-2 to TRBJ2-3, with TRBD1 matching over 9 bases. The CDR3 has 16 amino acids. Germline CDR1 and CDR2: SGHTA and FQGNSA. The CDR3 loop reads CASSFRQGVSYAVEDF. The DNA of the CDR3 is TGTGCCAGCAGCTTTCGACAGGGGGTATCCTACGCAGTAGAGGATTTT.

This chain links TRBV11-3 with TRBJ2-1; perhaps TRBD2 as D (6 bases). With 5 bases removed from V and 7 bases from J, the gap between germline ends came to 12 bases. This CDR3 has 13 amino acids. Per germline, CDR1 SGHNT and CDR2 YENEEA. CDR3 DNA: TGTGCCAGCAGCCTAATCCGGGGGAATGAGCAGTTCTTC. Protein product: CASSLIRGNEQFF.

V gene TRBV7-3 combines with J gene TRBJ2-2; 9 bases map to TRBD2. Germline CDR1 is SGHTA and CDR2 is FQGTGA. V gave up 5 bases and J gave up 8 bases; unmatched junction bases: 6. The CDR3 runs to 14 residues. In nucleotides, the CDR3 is TGTGCCAGCAGCCCAGCGGGGGGCCCTGGGGAGCTGTTTTTT. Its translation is CASSPAGGPGELFF.

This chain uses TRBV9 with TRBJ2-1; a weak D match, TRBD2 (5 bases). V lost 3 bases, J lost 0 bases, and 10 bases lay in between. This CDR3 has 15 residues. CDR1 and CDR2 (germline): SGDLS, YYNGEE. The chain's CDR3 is CASSDSDSSYNEQFF. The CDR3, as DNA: TGTGCCAGCAGCGATAGCGATAGCTCCTACAATGAGCAGTTCTTC.

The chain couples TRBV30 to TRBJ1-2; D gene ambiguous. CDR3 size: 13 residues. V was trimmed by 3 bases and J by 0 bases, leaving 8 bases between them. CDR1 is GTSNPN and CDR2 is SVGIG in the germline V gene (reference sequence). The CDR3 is CAWSRGANYGYTF. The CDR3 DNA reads TGTGCCTGGAGCCGAGGAGCTAACTATGGCTACACCTTC. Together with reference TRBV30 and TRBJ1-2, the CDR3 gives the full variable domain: SQTIHQWPATLVQPVGSPLSLECTVEGTSNPNLYWYRQAAGRGLQLLFYSVGIGQISSEVPQNLSASRPQDRQFILSSKKLLLSDSGFYLCAWSRGANYGYTFGSGTRLTVV.

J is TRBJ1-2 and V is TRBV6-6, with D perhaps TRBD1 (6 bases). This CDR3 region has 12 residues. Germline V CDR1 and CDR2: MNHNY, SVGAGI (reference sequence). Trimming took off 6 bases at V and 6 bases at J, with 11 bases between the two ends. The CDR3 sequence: CASSHQGHGYTF. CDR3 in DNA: TGTGCCAGCAGCCACCAGGGGCATGGCTACACCTTC.

CDR3 sequence (DNA): TGTGCCAGCCGGAAATCGACTAGCGCTAACAATGAGCAGTTCTTC. Encoded protein: CASRKSTSANNEQFF. This rearrangement joins TRBV6-5 to TRBJ2-1, with 8 nucleotides matching TRBD2. The CDR3 covers 15 residues. CDR1 MNHEY and CDR2 SVGAGI come from the germline V gene. The trim removed 8 bases at V and 5 bases at J, leaving 11 bases unmatched.